These T cell receptor beta chains were read from a single sample in a study of radiotherapy plus CTLA-4 blockade in lung cancer. Assay: immunoSEQ multiplex PCR; the TCRdb copy retains only in-frame clones and omits some. The sample holds 83,000 or so clones, roughly four fifths seen once. The sample was peripheral blood, taken from a patient treated with radiotherapy plus ipilimumab. These TCRs come from a human donor with non-small cell lung cancer who had stable disease on radiotherapy plus ipilimumab. Each CDR3 is given with its conserved first and last residue. The D gene is left open where the match is weak. Size is stated for part of the rows, as once, few or many counts, or as a class when the clone is expanded.

d_gene	j_gene	v_gene	abundance	CDR3aa	CDR3nt
TRBD1	TRBJ1-2	TRBV9	NA	CASSGPGQGAYGYTF	TGTGCCAGCAGCGGTCCGGGACAGGGGGCCTATGGCTACACCTTC
NA	TRBJ1-1	TRBV28	NA	CASSTPRGMNTEAFF	TGTGCCAGCAGTACCCCCAGGGGTATGAACACTGAAGCTTTCTTT
NA	TRBJ1-2	TRBV5-1	NA	CASSPSVTSNYGYTF	TGCGCCAGCAGCCCTAGTGTCACCTCTAACTATGGCTACACCTTC
NA	TRBJ2-2	TRBV7-2	once	CASSLAYSTGELFF	TGTGCCAGCAGCTTAGCGTACTCCACCGGGGAGCTGTTTTTT
TRBD2	TRBJ2-3	TRBV5-1	NA	CASSLPSGGLTDTQYF	TGCGCCAGCAGCTTGCCTAGCGGGGGGCTCACAGATACGCAGTATTTT
NA	TRBJ2-7	TRBV27	NA	CASRGSNFYEQYF	TGTGCCAGCAGGGGCAGCAACTTCTACGAGCAGTACTTC
TRBD1	TRBJ2-7	TRBV5-1	few	CASSLSHTGTGVPYEQYF	TGCGCCAGCAGTTTGTCCCATACCGGGACAGGGGTTCCCTACGAGCAGTACTTC
NA	TRBJ2-1	TRBV28	NA	CASNVGGLSYNEQFF	TGTGCCAGCAACGTAGGGGGTCTCTCCTACAATGAGCAGTTCTTC
NA	TRBJ1-4	TRBV11-2	few	CASSTYKAGALREKLFF	TGTGCCAGCAGCACATACAAAGCGGGGGCATTAAGGGAAAAACTGTTTTTT
NA	TRBJ1-5	TRBV18	NA	CASLPNQGNQPQHF	TGTGCCAGCTTACCAAACCAGGGGAACCAGCCCCAGCATTTT
NA	TRBJ1-2	TRBV5-1	once	CASSLASGSSSGYTF	TGCGCCAGCAGCTTGGCTTCTGGGTCAAGTTCTGGCTACACCTTC
TRBD2	TRBJ2-5	TRBV7-9	once	CASSALAGGPGETQYF	TGTGCCAGCAGCGCCTTAGCGGGAGGGCCTGGAGAGACCCAGTACTTC
TRBD2	TRBJ2-1	TRBV5-1	NA	CASSKSGGAYNEQFF	TGCGCCAGCAGCAAAAGCGGGGGGGCTTACAATGAGCAGTTCTTC
NA	TRBJ1-2	TRBV28	NA	CASSLNGFWGGSGGYTF	TGTGCCAGCAGTTTAAACGGCTTTTGGGGAGGGTCTGGAGGCTACACCTTC
NA	TRBJ1-4	TRBV28	NA	CASSFGGDLNEKLFF	TGTGCCAGCAGTTTTGGAGGGGACCTTAATGAAAAACTGTTTTTT
TRBD2	TRBJ2-4	TRBV5-8	NA	CASSLRLAGPQYF	TGTGCCAGCAGCCTTCGACTAGCGGGGCCTCAGTACTTC
NA	TRBJ2-3	TRBV27	once	CASSDGSSDTQYF	TGTGCCAGCAGTGACGGGAGCTCAGATACGCAGTATTTT
TRBD2	TRBJ2-3	TRBV18	NA	CASSPVAGESTDTQYF	TGTGCCAGCTCACCGGTAGCGGGAGAGAGCACAGATACGCAGTATTTT
NA	TRBJ2-5	TRBV12-5	few	CASGPGGGETQYF	TGTGCTAGTGGCCCAGGGGGGGGAGAGACCCAGTACTTC
TRBD1	TRBJ2-5	TRBV5-1	NA	CASSLDTGVVRETQYF	TGCGCCAGCAGCTTGGACACAGGGGTGGTGAGAGAGACCCAGTACTTC
TRBD1	TRBJ2-7	TRBV27	NA	CASRRTGEGEQYF	TGTGCCAGCAGGCGGACAGGGGAAGGGGAGCAGTACTTC
NA	TRBJ1-3	TRBV18	few	CASSPDSSGNTIYF	TGTGCCAGCTCACCGGACAGCTCTGGAAACACCATATATTTT
TRBD2	TRBJ2-7	TRBV7-2	NA	CASSLALGTSGSRRSYEQYF	TGTGCCAGCAGCTTAGCCCTTGGGACTAGCGGTAGCCGGCGCTCCTACGAGCAGTACTTC
NA	TRBJ2-7	TRBV27	NA	CASSLSRVFPTYEQYF	TGTGCCAGCAGTTTATCAAGGGTATTCCCCACCTACGAGCAGTACTTC
TRBD1	TRBJ1-2	TRBV18	NA	CASSRNRDSRIYTF	TGTGCCAGCTCACGAAACCGGGACAGTCGGATCTACACCTTC
TRBD1	TRBJ1-2	TRBV27	NA	CASRRPGQGDFGYTF	TGTGCCAGCAGGAGACCCGGACAGGGAGATTTTGGCTACACCTTC
TRBD2	TRBJ2-3	TRBV11-3	NA	CASSLTFRTSFHTQYF	TGTGCCAGCAGCCTGACGTTTCGGACTAGCTTTCATACGCAGTATTTT
NA	TRBJ2-5	TRBV15	NA	CATSRDRGSGKTQYF	TGTGCCACCAGCAGGGACCGGGGGAGTGGGAAGACCCAGTACTTC
TRBD2	TRBJ2-3	TRBV10-1	NA	CASSTRLAGAGADTQYF	TGCGCCAGCAGTACGAGACTAGCGGGGGCCGGCGCAGATACGCAGTATTTT